This T cell receptor (beta chain) was obtained from a study of T cell responses to AZD1222 COVID-19 vaccine. Study findings and constraints: The span of vaccine-associated CD4 TCRs extended across spike, with dominance at 160-218 and 743-854. There were mostly white British donors and more females than males, and clonal diversity was possibly underestimated.

Of note for this clone: The antigen is unknown.

TCRdb's table, derived via immunoSEQ multiplex PCR, lists solely in-frame clones and lacks some. The table lists under 130,000 clones, roughly 88% of them singletons. Per the germline V gene, CDR1 is MNHEY and CDR2 is SVGEGT. The CDR3 has 16 amino acids. The V gene lost 2 bases and the J gene lost 3 bases, with 16 bases spanning the gap. The clonotype comes from an adult in good health. Specimen: peripheral blood, collected on day 0 of AZD1222 vaccination. The gene calls are TRBV6-2 or TRBV6-3 and TRBJ1-1, with a weak D call TRBD1 (5 bases). This CDR3 reads CASSYPFGLGDTEAFF. DNA for the CDR3: TGTGCCAGCAGTTACCCATTTGGGCTAGGGGACACTGAAGCTTTCTTT.